This TCR beta chain was retrieved from a study of T-cell reconstitution after alpha-beta-depleted transplantation in children (dated by TCRdb to 2015 to 2016). About the full investigation: Using TCR repertoire profiling, the study quantitatively followed how T-cell immune reconstitution unfolded in children after TCRalphabeta/CD19-depleted allogeneic hematopoietic cell transplantation. Findings and caveats that apply to the study as a whole: The apparently early alphabetaT-cell count recovery about two months after transplant was reportedly dependent on only several hundred rapidly expanded clones derived from non-depleted graft cells. In some patients, high TCRbeta diversity at day 60 was attributed to recipient T cells and intrathymic progenitors that had survived conditioning. Over subsequent months, a decline in hyperexpanded clone frequencies was noted, and after one year, T-cell counts and TCRbeta diversity were mostly ascribed to newly produced T cells.

In the paper's terms, the treatment or condition label means: allogeneic hematopoietic cell transplantation with graft depleted of TCRalphabeta T cells and CD19 B cells. Transplant recipients were children who received TCRalphabeta/CD19-depleted allogeneic hematopoietic cell grafts. From cysteine to phenylalanine, the CDR3 is 13 amino acids long. Left in the record is the CDR3 DNA by itself, 39 bases read in frame from the first base. The trim is 3 bases for V and 6 bases for J, with a gap of 9 bases between the germline ends. Library method: PCR. Sequencing relied on an Illumina HiSeq 2500. To normalize quantification of the TCRbeta repertoire, the TCR libraries were built with molecular barcoding that relied on unique molecular identifiers. The public reads were run again by TCRdb, first through fastp at Q25 and then through MiXCR, and only productive beta chains were kept. Each record represents a unique CDR3 protein, reported with the most common genes and DNA among its rows. This sample lists 800,000 to 1,000,000 distinct CDR3 sequences; 25% to 35% were detected once. The ten largest account for roughly 31% of the sample.

Worth noting for this clonotype: Its antigen is not yet known. It has no much larger one-base neighbor in the sample; base qualities were not kept.

The specimen was PBMCs, mostly from graft donor cells, collected 360 days after TCRalphabeta/CD19-depleted stem cell transplant. The sequence came from a boy under two years old who had a stem cell transplant for SCID, so the T cells may come from the graft donor. Recombination linked TRBV12-3 or TRBV12-4 to TRBJ1-5; the D gene remains uncertain. The CDR3 sequence is CASSFAAGQPQHF. The DNA sequence reads TGTGCCAGCAGTTTTGCGGCCGGTCAGCCCCAGCATTTT.